This T cell receptor (beta chain) was retrieved from a study of OX40 agonist ivuxolimab in advanced cancers. This clone was counted between two and nine times. Some clones are missing from TCRdb's copy, which holds only in-frame ones; the method was immunoSEQ multiplex PCR. Of tens of thousands of clones in the sample, about 82% were seen once. Between the trimmed V and J ends, which lost 5 bases and 2 bases, there was a span of 19 bases. Germline V lookup: CDR1 LNHDA, CDR2 SQIVND (reference sequence). This CDR3 is built from 16 residues. The receptor's source is an adult with an advanced solid tumor such as melanoma, head and neck, liver or kidney cancer. J is TRBJ2-7 and V is TRBV19, with D unclear. This sample comprised CD4+ or CD8+ T cells sorted from blood, obtained in a trial of the OX40 agonist ivuxolimab. CDR3 in amino acids: CASSGPGPSTTYEQYF. CDR3 DNA sequence: TGTGCCAGTAGTGGCCCAGGACCCTCGACCACCTACGAGCAGTACTTC.